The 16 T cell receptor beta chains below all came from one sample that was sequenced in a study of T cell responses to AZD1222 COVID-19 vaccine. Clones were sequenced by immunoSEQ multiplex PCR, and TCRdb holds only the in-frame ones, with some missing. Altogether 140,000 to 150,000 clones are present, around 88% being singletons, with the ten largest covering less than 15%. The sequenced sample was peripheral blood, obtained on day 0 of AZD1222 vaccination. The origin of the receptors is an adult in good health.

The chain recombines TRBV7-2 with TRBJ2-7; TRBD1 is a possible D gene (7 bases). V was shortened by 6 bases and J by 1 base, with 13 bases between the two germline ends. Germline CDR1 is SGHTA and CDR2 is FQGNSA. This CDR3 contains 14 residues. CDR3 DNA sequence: TGTGCCAGCAGGTCGCAGGGGGGATCCTACGAGCAGTACTTC. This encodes CASRSQGGSYEQYF.

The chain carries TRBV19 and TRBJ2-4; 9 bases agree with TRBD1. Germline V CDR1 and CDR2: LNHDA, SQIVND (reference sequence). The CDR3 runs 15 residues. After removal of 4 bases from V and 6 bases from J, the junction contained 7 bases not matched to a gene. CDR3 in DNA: TGTGCCAGTAGTACAGCGACAGGGGGAAGAAACATTCAGTACTTC. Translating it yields CASSTATGGRNIQYF.

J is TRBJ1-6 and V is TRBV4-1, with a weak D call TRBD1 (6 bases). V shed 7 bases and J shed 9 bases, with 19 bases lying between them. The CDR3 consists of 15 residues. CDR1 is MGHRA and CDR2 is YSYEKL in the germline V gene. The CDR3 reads CASNPNQGLSSPLHF. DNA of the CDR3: TGCGCCAGCAACCCCAACCAGGGGCTGAGTTCACCCCTCCACTTT.

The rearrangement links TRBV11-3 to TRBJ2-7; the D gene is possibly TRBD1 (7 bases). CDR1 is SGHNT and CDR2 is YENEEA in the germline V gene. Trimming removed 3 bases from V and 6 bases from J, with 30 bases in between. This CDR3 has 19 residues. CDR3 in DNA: TGTGCCAGCAGCTTGGTTGTTAGGGGTTCAGGGGGGCCGAGGTGCGAGCAGTACTTC. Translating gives CASSLVVRGSGGPRCEQYF.

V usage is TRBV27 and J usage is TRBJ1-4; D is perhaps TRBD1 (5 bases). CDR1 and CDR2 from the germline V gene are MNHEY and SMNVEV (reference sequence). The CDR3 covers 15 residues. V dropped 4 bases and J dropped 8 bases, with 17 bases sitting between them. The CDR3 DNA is TGTGCCAGCAGTTCCACCGGGCAGGGTCCCGAAAAACTGTTTTTT. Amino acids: CASSSTGQGPEKLFF.

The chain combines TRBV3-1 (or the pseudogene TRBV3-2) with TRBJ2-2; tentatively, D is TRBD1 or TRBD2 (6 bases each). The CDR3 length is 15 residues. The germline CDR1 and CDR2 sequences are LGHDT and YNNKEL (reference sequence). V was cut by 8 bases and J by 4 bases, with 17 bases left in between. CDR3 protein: CASGRRGAGTGELFF. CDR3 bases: TGTGCCAGCGGCCGGAGGGGGGCCGGCACCGGGGAGCTGTTTTTT.

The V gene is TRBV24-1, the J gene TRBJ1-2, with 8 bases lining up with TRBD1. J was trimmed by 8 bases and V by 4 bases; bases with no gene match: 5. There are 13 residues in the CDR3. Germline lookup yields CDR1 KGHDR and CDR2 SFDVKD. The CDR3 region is CATSDTTGEGYTF. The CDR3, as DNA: TGTGCCACCAGTGACACGACAGGGGAAGGCTACACCTTC.

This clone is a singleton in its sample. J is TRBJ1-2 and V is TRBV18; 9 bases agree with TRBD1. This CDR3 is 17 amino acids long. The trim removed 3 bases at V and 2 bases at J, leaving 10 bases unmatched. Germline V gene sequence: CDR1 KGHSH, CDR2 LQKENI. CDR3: CASSPADRGMGNYGYTF. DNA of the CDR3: TGTGCCAGCTCACCGGCGGACAGGGGCATGGGGAACTATGGCTACACCTTC.

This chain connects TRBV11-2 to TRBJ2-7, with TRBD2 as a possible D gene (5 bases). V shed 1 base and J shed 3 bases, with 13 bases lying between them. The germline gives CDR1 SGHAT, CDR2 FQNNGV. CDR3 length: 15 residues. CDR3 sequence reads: CASSLGRGPNYEQYF. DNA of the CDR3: TGTGCCAGCAGCTTAGGGCGCGGGCCTAACTACGAGCAGTACTTC.

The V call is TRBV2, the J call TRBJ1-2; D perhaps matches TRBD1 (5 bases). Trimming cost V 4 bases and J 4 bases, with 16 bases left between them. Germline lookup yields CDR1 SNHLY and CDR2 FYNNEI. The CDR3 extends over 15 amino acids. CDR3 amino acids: CASSAGGTASYGYTF. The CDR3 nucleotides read TGTGCCAGCAGTGCGGGGGGGACGGCTTCCTATGGCTACACCTTC.

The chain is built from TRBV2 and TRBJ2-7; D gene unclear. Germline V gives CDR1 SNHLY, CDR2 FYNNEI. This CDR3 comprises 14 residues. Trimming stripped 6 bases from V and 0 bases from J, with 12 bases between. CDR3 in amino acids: CASRRQTSSYEQYF. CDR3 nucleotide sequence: TGTGCCAGCAGACGGCAGACGAGCTCCTACGAGCAGTACTTC.

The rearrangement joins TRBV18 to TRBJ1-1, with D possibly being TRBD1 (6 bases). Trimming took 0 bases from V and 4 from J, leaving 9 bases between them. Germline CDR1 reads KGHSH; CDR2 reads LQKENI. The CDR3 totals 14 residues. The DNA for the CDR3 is TGTGCCAGCTCACCACCGGGGGCGAGCACTGAAGCTTTCTTT. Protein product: CASSPPGASTEAFF.

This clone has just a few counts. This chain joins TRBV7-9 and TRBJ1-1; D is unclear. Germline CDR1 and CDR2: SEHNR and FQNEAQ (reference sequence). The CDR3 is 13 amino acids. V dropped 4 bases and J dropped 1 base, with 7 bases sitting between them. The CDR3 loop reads CASSWKENTEAFF. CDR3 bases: TGTGCCAGCAGCTGGAAGGAGAACACTGAAGCTTTCTTT.

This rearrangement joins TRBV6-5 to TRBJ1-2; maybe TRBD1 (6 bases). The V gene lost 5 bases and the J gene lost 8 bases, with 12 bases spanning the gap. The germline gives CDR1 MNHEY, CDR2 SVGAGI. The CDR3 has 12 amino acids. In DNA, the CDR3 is TGTGCCAGCAGTCCCGTTACAGGGGGCTACACCTTC. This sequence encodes CASSPVTGGYTF.

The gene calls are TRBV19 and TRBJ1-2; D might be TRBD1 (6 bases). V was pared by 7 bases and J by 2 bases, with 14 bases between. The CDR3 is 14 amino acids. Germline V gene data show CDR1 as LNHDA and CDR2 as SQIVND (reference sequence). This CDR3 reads CASIPTGVNYGYTF. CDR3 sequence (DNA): TGTGCCAGTATTCCGACAGGTGTAAACTATGGCTACACCTTC.

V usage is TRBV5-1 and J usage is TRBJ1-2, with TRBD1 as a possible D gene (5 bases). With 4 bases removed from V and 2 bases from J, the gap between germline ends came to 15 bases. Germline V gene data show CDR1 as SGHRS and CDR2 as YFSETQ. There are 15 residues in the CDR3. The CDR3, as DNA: TGCGCCAGCAGCCATGGAGGGGCAGGCAACTATGGCTACACCTTC. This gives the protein CASSHGGAGNYGYTF.